The present T cell receptor beta chain was sequenced within a study of blood T cell repertoires in COVID-19. About the study: Collection of acute and convalescent COVID-19 samples took place in the United States, Italy and Spain. The analysed material was cDNA or gDNA that came from T cells, B-cell-depleted T cells, or PBMCs.

In the original analysis: Scientists estimated how many nucleated cells there were by amplifying reference gene primers. Repertoires were generated with immunoSEQ multiplex PCR, while TCRdb's copy carries only in-frame clones and drops some. V, J and clone size derive from that table, while D and trimming were established from the DNA sequence. The sample consists of about 160,000 clones, over 75% of them appearing once. This clone was seen only a few times. V was pared by 8 bases and J by 5 bases, with 11 bases of the junction left unmatched. Germline V gene lookup returns CDR1 SNHLY and CDR2 FYNNEI. The CDR3 is made up of 15 amino acids.

The sequenced sample consisted of peripheral blood. The rearrangement joins TRBV2 to TRBJ2-5; 10 bases align to TRBD1. The sequence was collected from a human donor in a cohort sampled during active COVID-19. CDR3 sequence reads: CASQADRGPRETQYF. CDR3 DNA sequence: TGTGCCAGCCAGGCAGACAGGGGGCCAAGGGAGACCCAGTACTTC.